This T cell receptor beta chain is from a study of beta chain features in type 1 diabetes (dated by TCRdb to 2016 to 2019). At the level of the whole study: No differences in mean age, gender distribution, total cell number or subset yield were found between patients and healthy donors. A total of 85 million to 140 million sorted cells were examined across all samples, and a strong correlation was observed between cell number per subset and RNA yield. In the study, recently diagnosed type 1 diabetes patients and matched healthy donors were compared on the TCRB repertoires of their sorted circulating CD4+ T cell subsets. Naive and central memory subsets were obtained from all 30 or so donors, but regulatory and stem cell-like memory subsets were isolated from only 8 patients and about eight healthy donors. General study outcomes and caveats: Because the HLA sub-analyses included only small numbers of individuals, any influence of HLA type on TCRB rearrangement was left unresolved. Because cDNA rather than genomic DNA was sequenced, highly expressing activated cells could have been over-represented, although no difference in activation and CD3 levels was found between groups. Patients with type 1 diabetes made fewer insertions and deleted more nucleotides at VDJ recombination sites, implying thymic rearrangement abnormalities. A moderate but significant shortening of TCRB CDR3 length was observed in type 1 diabetes patients in all four CD4+ subsets. Naive, central memory and regulatory TCRB repertoires appeared more similar among patients than among healthy donors. Shorter templates might be favored by PCR, yet because patient and control samples were amplified and corrected together, any such skew would affect both groups equally.

All of the isolated RNA was reverse transcribed with the High Capacity cDNA Reverse Transcription Kit, so expressed TCRB transcripts were sequenced. Deep immunoSEQ sequencing was performed on naive, central memory and regulatory T cell samples, with an average of roughly 3.3 million total reads per sample. Sorted cells were lysed in RLT buffer, and RNA was extracted using DNase-treated RNeasy Micro or Mini kits according to cell number. Each cell subset was processed separately to prevent cross-contamination, with patient and healthy donor samples processed together. TCRB sequences were amplified from cDNA with the immunoSEQ multiplex PCR, producing 87-bp fragments spanning the CDR3 region. The amplicons were sequenced using the Illumina HiSeq platform. The authors' pipeline ran thus. Synthetic template baselines were used to correct PCR bias computationally, reads within Hamming distance 2 were collapsed together, and singletons that could not be merged were discarded. Reads were aligned against IMGT so that V, D and J genes, CDR3 length and insertions or deletions at six rearrangement sites could be assigned. Within each subset, clonotype counts were normalized to sorted cell number, and only after that were true diversity and Gini coefficients computed with the tcR R package. The overlap coefficient, calculated on TCRB nucleotide sequences, was used to quantify repertoire sharing. In its TCRdb copy, this immuneACCESS table keeps in-frame sequences only and misses some clones. Where compared with another copy, unresolved V genes explain less than half of these, and the others have no known cause. V and J calls and clone size are those listed in that table; D and trimming were worked out from the DNA. The sample table shows about 190,000 clones, and approximately 8.1% are seen once. The leading ten clones occupy 0.5% of the sample.

Comment on this clone: Its antigen has not been determined. No qualities accompany the bases; no much larger clone lies one base away.

Each donor gave one peripheral blood draw, averaging approximately 0.12 L, which was collected into heparinised tubes. A BD FACSAria II was used to sort naive, central memory, regulatory and stem cell-like memory CD4+ T cells with a panel that included CD45RO, CCR7, CD25, CD127, CD95 and CD27. Every sorted population had a purity above 95%. PBMCs were isolated immediately by Lymphoprep density gradient centrifugation and stained directly without culture. So that batch effects would be minimized, each experiment stained and sorted samples in pairs, pairing one healthy donor with one patient. Sequenced: central memory CD4+ T cells from blood. The clonotype originates from a young man with type 1 diabetes.

The sequence in DNA is TGTGCCAGCAAGACGGGGGACGGGGGCTACACCTTC. Its translation reads: CASKTGDGGYTF. The chain joins TRBV28 to TRBJ1-2; D gene: possibly TRBD1, on 5 matching bases. V is cut by 7 bases and J by 8 bases, and the space between the germline ends is 14 bases. The CDR3 has 12 amino acids, counting the end cysteine and phenylalanine. CDR3 DNA is the only sequence kept; it has 36 bases, read in frame from the first base. CDR1 MDHEN and CDR2 SYDVKM are derived from the germline V gene.